This T cell receptor (beta chain) was observed in a study of blood T cell repertoires in COVID-19. Study background: From the United States, Italy and Spain came samples of acute and convalescent COVID-19. T cells, B-cell-depleted T cells, or PBMCs provided the cDNA or gDNA that served as material.

CDR1 and CDR2 (germline): SGHTA, FQGNSA. Trimming pared 7 bases from V and 1 base from J, leaving 15 bases between. The CDR3 spans 15 residues. Libraries were prepared by immunoSEQ multiplex PCR; TCRdb keeps only in-frame clonotypes and omits some of them. The data hold 85,000 to 100,000 clones, with 88% observed a single time. Followed over time, Seattle patients had been enrolled while infection was active. This rearrangement joins TRBV7-2 to TRBJ2-3; D perhaps matches TRBD2 (6 bases). This receptor was taken from a middle-aged man with COVID-19, enrolled during active disease. The source material was peripheral blood. The CDR3 reads CASTLGLTGTDTQYF. CDR3 nucleotides: TGTGCCAGCACCCTGGGACTCACGGGCACAGATACGCAGTATTTT.